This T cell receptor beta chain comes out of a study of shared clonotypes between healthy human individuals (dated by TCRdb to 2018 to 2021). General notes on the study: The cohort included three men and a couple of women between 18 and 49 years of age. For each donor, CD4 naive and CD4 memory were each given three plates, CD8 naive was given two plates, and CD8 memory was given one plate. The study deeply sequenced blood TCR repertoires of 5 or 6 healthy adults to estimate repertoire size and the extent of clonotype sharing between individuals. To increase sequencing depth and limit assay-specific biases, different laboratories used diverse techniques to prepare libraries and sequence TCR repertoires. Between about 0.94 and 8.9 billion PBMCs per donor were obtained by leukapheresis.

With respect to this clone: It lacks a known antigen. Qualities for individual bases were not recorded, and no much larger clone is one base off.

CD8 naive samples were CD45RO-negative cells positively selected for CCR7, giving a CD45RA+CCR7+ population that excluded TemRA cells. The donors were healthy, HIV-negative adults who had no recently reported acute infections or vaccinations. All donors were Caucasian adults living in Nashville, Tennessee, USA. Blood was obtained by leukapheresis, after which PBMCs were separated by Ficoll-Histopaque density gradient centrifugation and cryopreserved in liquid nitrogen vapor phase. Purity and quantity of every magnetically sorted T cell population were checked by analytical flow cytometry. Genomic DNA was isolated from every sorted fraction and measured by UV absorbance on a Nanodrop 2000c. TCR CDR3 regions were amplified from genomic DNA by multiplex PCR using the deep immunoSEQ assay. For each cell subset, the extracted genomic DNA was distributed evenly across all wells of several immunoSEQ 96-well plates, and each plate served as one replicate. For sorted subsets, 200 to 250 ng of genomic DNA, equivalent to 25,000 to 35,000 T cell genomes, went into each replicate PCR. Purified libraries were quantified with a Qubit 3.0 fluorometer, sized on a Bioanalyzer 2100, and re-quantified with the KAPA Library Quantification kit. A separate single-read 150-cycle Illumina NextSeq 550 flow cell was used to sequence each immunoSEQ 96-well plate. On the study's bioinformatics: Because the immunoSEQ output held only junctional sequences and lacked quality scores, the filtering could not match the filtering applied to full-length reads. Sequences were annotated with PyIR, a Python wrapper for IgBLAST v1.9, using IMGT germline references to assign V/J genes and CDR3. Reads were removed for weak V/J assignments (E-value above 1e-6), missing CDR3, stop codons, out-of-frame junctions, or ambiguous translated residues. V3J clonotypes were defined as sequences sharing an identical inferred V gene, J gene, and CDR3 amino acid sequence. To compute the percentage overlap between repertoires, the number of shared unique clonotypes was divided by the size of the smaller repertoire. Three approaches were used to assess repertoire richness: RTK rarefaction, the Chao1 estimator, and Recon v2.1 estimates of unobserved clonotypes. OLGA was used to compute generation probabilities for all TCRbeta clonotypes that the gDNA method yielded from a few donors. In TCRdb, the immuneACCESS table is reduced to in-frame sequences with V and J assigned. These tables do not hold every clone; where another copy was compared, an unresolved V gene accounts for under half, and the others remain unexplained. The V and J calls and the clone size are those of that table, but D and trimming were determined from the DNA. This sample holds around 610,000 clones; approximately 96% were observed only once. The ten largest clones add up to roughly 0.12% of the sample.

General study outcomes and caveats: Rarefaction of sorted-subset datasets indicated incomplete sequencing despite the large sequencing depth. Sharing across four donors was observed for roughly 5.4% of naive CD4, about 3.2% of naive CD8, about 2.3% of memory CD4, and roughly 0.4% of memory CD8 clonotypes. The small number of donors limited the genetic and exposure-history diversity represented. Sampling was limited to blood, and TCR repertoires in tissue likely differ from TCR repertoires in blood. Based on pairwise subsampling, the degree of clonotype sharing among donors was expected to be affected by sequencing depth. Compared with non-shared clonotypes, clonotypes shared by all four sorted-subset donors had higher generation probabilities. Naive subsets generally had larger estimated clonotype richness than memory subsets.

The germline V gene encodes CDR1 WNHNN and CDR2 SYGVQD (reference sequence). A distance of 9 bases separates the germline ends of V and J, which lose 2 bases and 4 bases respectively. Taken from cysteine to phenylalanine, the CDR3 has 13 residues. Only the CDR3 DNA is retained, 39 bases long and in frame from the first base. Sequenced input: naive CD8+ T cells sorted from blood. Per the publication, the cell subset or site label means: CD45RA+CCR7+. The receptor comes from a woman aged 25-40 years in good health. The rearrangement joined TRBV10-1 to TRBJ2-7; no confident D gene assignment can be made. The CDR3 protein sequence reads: CASSEGQYYEQYF. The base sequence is TGCGCCAGCAGTGAGGGTCAGTATTACGAGCAGTACTTC.